What follows are 30 T cell receptor beta chains derived from one specimen sequenced in a study of T cell repertoires in cytomegalovirus infection. Their cognate antigens are unknown. TCRdb reprocessed the reads with MiXCR, giving one entry per CDR3 protein. The data contain 200,000 to 250,000 distinct CDR3 sequences, roughly two fifths of them singletons. The sample in question was CD8+ T cells from cultured PBMCs, obtained from culture after CMV antigen stimulation. These receptors all come from a human donor in good health (CMV status not recorded). Some clones in this sample may be carry-over from other donors' samples.

This clonotype was seen more than once but under ten times. The genes are TRBV25-1 and TRBJ2-5; no definite D call. Trimming cost V 3 bases and J 1 base, with 9 bases left between them. CDR3 length: 14 amino acids. The germline V gene encodes CDR1 MGHDK and CDR2 SYGVNS. CDR3 residues: CASSEGGVQETQYF. Here the CDR3 DNA reads TGTGCCAGCAGTGAGGGTGGGGTCCAAGAGACCCAGTACTTC.

V and J are TRBV19 and TRBJ1-5, with D uncertain. The CDR3 is made up of 13 amino acids. With 7 bases removed from V and 0 bases from J, the gap between germline ends came to 7 bases. The germline V gene has CDR1 LNHDA and CDR2 SQIVND (reference sequence). CDR3 protein: CASNPISNQPQHF. CDR3 nucleotide sequence: TGTGCCAGTAACCCGATTAGCAATCAGCCCCAGCATTTT.

About this clonotype itself: A read error may account for a junction end that differs from germline. The chain uses TRBV2 and TRBJ2-7; weak D call: TRBD2 (5 bases). Germline CDR1 and CDR2: SNHLY and FYNNEI. The CDR3 runs 10 residues. The CDR3 sequence: CASSGRELYF. For the CDR3, the DNA is TGTGCCAGCAGTGGAAGGGAGCTGTACTTC.

The V and J genes are TRBV29-1 and TRBJ2-7; D possibly corresponds to TRBD1 (6 bases). This CDR3 is built from 12 residues. Germline CDR1 SQVTM, CDR2 ANQGSEA. V shed 4 bases and J shed 7 bases, with 14 bases lying between them. For the CDR3, the DNA is TGCAGCGTTGTTTGGGGGCGTGGGGAGCAGTACTTC. Protein sequence: CSVVWGRGEQYF.

The rearrangement uses TRBV7-8 and TRBJ1-1, with a possible D match to TRBD1 (5 bases). Germline CDR1 reads SGHVS; CDR2 reads FQNEAQ. The CDR3 spans 15 residues. The V and J ends lost 5 bases and 4 bases respectively, with 17 bases between them. The CDR3 DNA reads as TGTGCCAGCAGCCCCATCGGGAGGGGAACCACTGAAGCTTTCTTT. This sequence encodes CASSPIGRGTTEAFF.

The gene calls are TRBV10-3 and TRBJ1-6; no definite D call. V was cut by 3 bases and J by 10 bases, with 22 bases left in between. The length of the CDR3 is 17 residues. Germline loops: CDR1 ENHRY, CDR2 SYGVKD. The CDR3 spells CAISDSAWEPWKSPLHF. CDR3 coding DNA: TGTGCCATCAGTGATTCAGCCTGGGAGCCTTGGAAATCACCCCTCCACTTT.

In its sample, this clonotype was seen many times. V and J are TRBV27 and TRBJ1-1, with D perhaps matching TRBD1 (5 bases). Trimming left V 4 bases short and J 0 bases short, with 12 bases between. This CDR3 has 15 residues. Germline V gives CDR1 MNHEY, CDR2 SMNVEV (reference sequence). CDR3 nucleotides: TGTGCCAGCAGTTCCCGGGAGGGGCTGAACACTGAAGCTTTCTTT. This encodes CASSSREGLNTEAFF.

This rearrangement joins TRBV7-9 to TRBJ1-2; D is ambiguous. CDR1 and CDR2 (germline): SEHNR, FQNEAQ (reference sequence). This CDR3 spans 15 amino acids. V was pared by 5 bases and J by 4 bases, with 17 bases between. The DNA for the CDR3 is TGTGCCAGCAGCCGGTCTACCGGGGATGTCTATGGCTACACCTTC. It translates to CASSRSTGDVYGYTF. Supplemented by reference TRBV7-9 and TRBJ1-2, the full variable domain reads DTGVSQNPRHKITKRGQNVTFRCDPISEHNRLYWYRQTLGQGPEFLTYFQNEAQLEKSRLLSDRFSAERPKGSFSTLEIQRTEQGDSAMYLCASSRSTGDVYGYTFGSGTRLTVV.

V usage is TRBV11-2 and J usage is TRBJ2-7; 10 bases match TRBD1. With V trimmed by 1 base and J by 3 bases, 3 bases remained unmatched. The germline gives CDR1 SGHAT, CDR2 FQNNGV. The CDR3 extends over 15 amino acids. The CDR3 coding sequence is TGTGCCAGCAGCTTAGGTGGGACAGGGGTCTACGAGCAGTACTTC. Translation: CASSLGGTGVYEQYF.

The CDR3 DNA sequence: TGTGCCAGCAGGATGACCCACGATGGCTACACCTTC. It encodes CASRMTHDGYTF. The V gene is TRBV2, the J gene TRBJ1-2; unclear D gene. The germline CDR1 and CDR2 sequences are SNHLY and FYNNEI. Trimming took 6 bases from V and 6 from J, leaving 11 bases between them. The CDR3 sequence is 12 residues long. Looking up the rest from reference TRBV2 and TRBJ1-2 gives the full variable domain: EPEVTQTPSHQVTQMGQEVILRCVPISNHLYFYWYRQILGQKVEFLVSFYNNEISEKSEIFDDQFSVERPDGSNFTLKIRSTKLEDSAMYFCASRMTHDGYTFGSGTRLTVV.

V usage is TRBV6-6 and J usage is TRBJ1-2; D gene ambiguous. The CDR3 is 14 amino acids. CDR1 MNHNY and CDR2 SVGAGI come from the germline V gene (reference sequence). Trimming left V 5 bases short and J 8 bases short, with 18 bases between. In DNA, the CDR3 is TGTGCCAGCAGTCCTTCCTCAACAATGGAGGGCTACACCTTC. This encodes CASSPSSTMEGYTF.

In this sample, this clonotype turned up a few times. J is TRBJ2-1 and V is TRBV6-6; 10 positions agree with TRBD2. The CDR3 runs 14 residues. Trimming removed 5 bases from V and 5 bases from J; junction bases left unmatched: 3. Germline assignment: CDR1 MNHNY and CDR2 SVGAGI (reference sequence). As DNA, the CDR3 is TGTGCCAGCAGTGGACTAGCGGCAAACAATGAGCAGTTCTTC. It encodes CASSGLAANNEQFF.

This clonotype has only a few counts. The gene calls are TRBV6-1 and TRBJ2-3; TRBD2 aligns across 9 bases. The CDR3 sequence is 15 residues long. The ends lost 5 bases at V and 2 bases at J; junction bases unmatched: 5. The germline gives CDR1 MNHNS, CDR2 SASEGT. CDR3 residues: CASSSVAGATDTQYF. For the CDR3, the DNA is TGTGCCAGCAGTTCCGTAGCGGGAGCCACAGATACGCAGTATTTT.

V is TRBV7-3 and J is TRBJ1-1; 11 nucleotides line up with TRBD1. Germline V lookup: CDR1 SGHTA, CDR2 FQGTGA. This CDR3 comprises 14 residues. The V and J ends lost 2 bases and 5 bases, in that order; junction bases with no gene match: 1. CDR3 residues: CASSLGDRGTEAFF. The CDR3 nucleotides read TGTGCCAGCAGCTTAGGGGACAGGGGGACTGAAGCTTTCTTT.

The chain is built from TRBV28 and TRBJ2-5; tentatively, D is TRBD1 or TRBD2 (6 bases each). The CDR3 has 13 residues. Germline assignment: CDR1 MDHEN and CDR2 SYDVKM. Trimming pared 7 bases from V and 5 bases from J, leaving 14 bases between. The CDR3 sequence is CASTRGGWETQYF. CDR3 sequence (DNA): TGTGCCAGCACCAGGGGAGGTTGGGAGACCCAGTACTTC.

The V call is TRBV11-2, the J call TRBJ1-1; D is undetermined. CDR1 SGHAT and CDR2 FQNNGV come from the germline V gene. V was clipped by 1 base and J by 4 bases, with 13 bases between them. The CDR3 sequence is 15 residues long. CDR3 nucleotide sequence: TGTGCCAGCAGCTTAGTGTTTGTTTCCCCCACTGAAGCTTTCTTT. This gives the protein CASSLVFVSPTEAFF.

This clonotype was counted between two and nine times. The J gene is TRBJ1-1, the V gene TRBV7-9; D is ambiguous. This CDR3 has 15 amino acids. With 5 bases removed from V and 3 bases from J, the gap between germline ends came to 16 bases. CDR1 SEHNR and CDR2 FQNEAQ come from the germline V gene (reference sequence). The CDR3: CASSQRRGRDTEAFF. The DNA of the CDR3 is TGTGCCAGCAGCCAACGGCGGGGTCGGGACACTGAAGCTTTCTTT.

The gene calls are TRBV27 and TRBJ1-5, with D possibly TRBD1 on 6 matching bases. V was trimmed by 4 bases and J by 6 bases, leaving 7 bases between them. Germline V lookup: CDR1 MNHEY, CDR2 SMNVEV (reference sequence). The CDR3 contains 12 residues. DNA for the CDR3: TGTGCCAGCAGTTCAGGGGCTCAGCCCCAGCATTTT. Its protein product is CASSSGAQPQHF.

The chain uses TRBV29-1 and TRBJ2-1, with 7 bases aligning to TRBD1. CDR1 and CDR2 (germline): SQVTM, ANQGSEA. V was clipped by 1 base and J by 4 bases; unmatched bases: 4. CDR3 length equals 14 residues. The DNA for the CDR3 is TGCAGCGTTGAAGGGGACAGCCCATACAATGAGCAGTTCTTC. Protein sequence: CSVEGDSPYNEQFF.

This clonotype was seen more than once but under ten times. The chain uses TRBV20-1 and TRBJ2-7, with 7 bases fitting TRBD2. The length of the CDR3 is 14 residues. V lost 6 bases to trimming and J lost 2 bases; unmatched junction nucleotides: 10. Germline CDR1 is DFQATT and CDR2 is SNEGSKA (reference sequence). DNA for the CDR3: TGCAGTGCCGCCTCCAGGGAGGGCGCCTACGAGCAGTACTTC. Its protein product is CSAASREGAYEQYF.

The V and J genes are TRBV27 and TRBJ1-2, with 11 bases that match TRBD1. In germline, CDR1 is MNHEY, CDR2 SMNVEV (reference sequence). Germline trimming cut 5 bases from V and 4 bases from J; bases unmatched to any gene: 6. CDR3 length: 15 residues. The CDR3 DNA reads as TGTGCCAGCAGTCCGGACAGGGGGCAGTTCTATGGCTACACCTTC. The encoded protein is CASSPDRGQFYGYTF.

CDR3 region: CASSRLQDLPETQYF. In nucleotides, the CDR3 is TGTGCCAGCAGTCGACTCCAGGATCTACCGGAGACCCAGTACTTC. V usage is TRBV6-2 or TRBV6-3 and J usage is TRBJ2-5, with unresolved D. CDR1 is MNHEY and CDR2 is SVGEGT in the germline V gene. V shed 5 bases and J shed 5 bases, with 18 bases lying between them. This CDR3 spans 15 amino acids.

J is TRBJ2-7 and V is TRBV7-2, with D possibly TRBD2 on 7 matching bases. Germline V gives CDR1 SGHTA, CDR2 FQGNSA. The CDR3 consists of 14 residues. The V gene lost 4 bases and the J gene lost 2 bases, with 12 bases spanning the gap. The CDR3 protein is CASSYGGGAYEQYF. The CDR3 DNA is TGTGCCAGCAGCTACGGAGGGGGGGCCTACGAGCAGTACTTC. Filled out from reference TRBV7-2 and TRBJ2-7, the complete variable domain reads GAGVSQSPSNKVTEKGKDVELRCDPISGHTALYWYRQSLGQGLEFLIYFQGNSAPDKSGLPSDRFSAERTGGSVSTLTIQRTQQEDSAVYLCASSYGGGAYEQYFGPGTRLTVT.

This clonotype was seen more than once but under ten times. The CDR3 loop is CASSPGDRGLVEQYF. DNA of the CDR3: TGTGCCAGCAGTCCAGGGGACAGGGGGCTAGTCGAGCAGTACTTC. V and J are TRBV27 and TRBJ2-7; 12 nucleotides match TRBD1. This CDR3 region has 15 residues. The V gene's germline CDR1 is MNHEY and CDR2 SMNVEV (reference sequence). The V and J ends lost 5 bases and 6 bases, in that order; junction bases with no gene match: 8.

This clonotype was detected a few times. The rearrangement joins TRBV28 to TRBJ2-6; D gene unclear. This CDR3 has 14 residues. The V and J ends lost 7 bases and 0 bases respectively, with 7 bases between them. CDR1 MDHEN and CDR2 SYDVKM come from the germline V gene. CDR3 loop: CASNEVSGANVLTF. The CDR3 nucleotides are TGTGCCAGCAATGAGGTCTCTGGGGCCAACGTCCTGACTTTC.

This clonotype was observed a few times. This chain's CDR3 is CASSLVISGANVLTF. CDR3 nucleotide sequence: TGTGCCAGCAGCTTAGTCATTTCTGGGGCCAACGTCCTGACTTTC. The chain links TRBV7-4 to TRBJ2-6, with no clear D. V was shortened by 1 base and J by 1 base, with 5 bases between the two germline ends. Germline CDR1 is SGHVT and CDR2 is SQSDAQ. The CDR3 covers 15 residues. Drawing the rest from reference TRBV7-4 and TRBJ2-6, the complete variable domain is GAGVSQSPRYKVAKRGRDVALRCDSISGHVTLYWYRQTLGQGSEVLTYSQSDAQRDKSGRPSGRFSAERPERSVSTLKIQRTEQGDSAVYLCASSLVISGANVLTFGAGSRLTVL.

This clonotype was observed a few times. The gene calls are TRBV7-3 and TRBJ1-1; D uncertain. Germline CDR1 reads SGHTA; CDR2 reads FQGTGA. The germline V and J ends were trimmed by 4 bases and 1 base, with 19 bases remaining between them. The CDR3 is made up of 17 amino acids. For the CDR3, the DNA is TGTGCCAGCAGCTCCCCTCTTTTCCGGACGGGGAACACTGAAGCTTTCTTT. Translated, it gives CASSSPLFRTGNTEAFF.

This clonotype was observed a few times. V is TRBV30 and J is TRBJ2-1, with 9 nucleotides matching TRBD2. The CDR3 totals 14 residues. Germline CDR1 and CDR2: GTSNPN and SVGIG (reference sequence). The DNA of the CDR3 is TGTGCTCTAGCTCTAGCGGGAATAGTTCGTGAGCAGTTCTTC. Translating it yields CALALAGIVREQFF.

This clonotype showed up just a few times. DNA of the CDR3: TGTGCCAGCAGTTGGGCCGGACTAGCCAAAAACATTCAGTACTTC. It specifies CASSWAGLAKNIQYF. The chain uses TRBV27 and TRBJ2-4, with D perhaps matching TRBD2 (5 bases). The length of the CDR3 is 15 residues. V dropped 4 bases and J dropped 0 bases, with 10 bases sitting between them. Per the germline V gene, CDR1 is MNHEY and CDR2 is SMNVEV (reference sequence).

In this sample, this clonotype turned up many times. The chain links TRBV7-9 to TRBJ2-1; 8 positions agree with TRBD1. CDR3 length: 14 residues. The junction had 17 bases not matched to a gene; V was cut back by 6 bases and J by 16 bases. Looked up from germline, CDR1 is SEHNR and CDR2 is FQNEAQ (reference sequence). The DNA for the CDR3 is TGTGCCAGCAGACCCGCCGCCGAAGTACAGGGGGGATTCTTC. Amino acid sequence: CASRPAAEVQGGFF.